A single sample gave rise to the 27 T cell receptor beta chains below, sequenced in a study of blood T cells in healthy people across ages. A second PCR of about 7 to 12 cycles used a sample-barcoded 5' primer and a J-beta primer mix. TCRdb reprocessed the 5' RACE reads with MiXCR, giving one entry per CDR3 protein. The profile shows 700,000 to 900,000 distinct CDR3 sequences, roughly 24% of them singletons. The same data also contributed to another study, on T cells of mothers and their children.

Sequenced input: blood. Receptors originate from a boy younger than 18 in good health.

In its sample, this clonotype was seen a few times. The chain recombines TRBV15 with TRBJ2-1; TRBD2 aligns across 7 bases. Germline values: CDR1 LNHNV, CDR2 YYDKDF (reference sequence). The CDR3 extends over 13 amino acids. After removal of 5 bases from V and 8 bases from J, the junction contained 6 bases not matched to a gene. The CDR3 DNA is TGTGCCACCAGCCGGAGCGGGAACGATGAGCAGTTCTTC. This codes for CATSRSGNDEQFF.

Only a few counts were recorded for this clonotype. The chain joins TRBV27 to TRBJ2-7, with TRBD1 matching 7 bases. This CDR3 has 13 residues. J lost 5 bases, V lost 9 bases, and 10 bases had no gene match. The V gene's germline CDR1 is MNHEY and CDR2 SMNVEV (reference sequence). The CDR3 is CARPTGPMDEQYF. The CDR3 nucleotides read TGTGCCAGACCGACAGGGCCCATGGACGAGCAGTACTTC.

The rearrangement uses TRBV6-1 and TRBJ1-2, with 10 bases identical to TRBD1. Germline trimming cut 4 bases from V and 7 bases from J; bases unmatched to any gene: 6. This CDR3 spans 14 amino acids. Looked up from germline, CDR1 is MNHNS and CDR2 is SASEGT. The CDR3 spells CASSVPGQGSGYTF. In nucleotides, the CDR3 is TGTGCCAGCAGTGTCCCGGGACAGGGGAGTGGCTACACCTTC.

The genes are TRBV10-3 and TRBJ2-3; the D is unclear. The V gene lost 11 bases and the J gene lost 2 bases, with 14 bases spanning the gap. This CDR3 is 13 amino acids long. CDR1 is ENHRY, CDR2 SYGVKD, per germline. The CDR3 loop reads CASVRSDTDTQYF. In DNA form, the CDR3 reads TGTGCCTCGGTGCGGAGTGACACAGATACGCAGTATTTT.

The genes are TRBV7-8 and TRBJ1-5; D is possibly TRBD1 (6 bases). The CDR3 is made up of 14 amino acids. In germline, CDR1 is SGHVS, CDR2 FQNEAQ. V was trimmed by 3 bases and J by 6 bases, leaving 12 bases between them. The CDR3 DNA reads TGTGCCAGCAGCTTGATCCAGGGGACTCAGCCCCAGCATTTT. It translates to CASSLIQGTQPQHF.

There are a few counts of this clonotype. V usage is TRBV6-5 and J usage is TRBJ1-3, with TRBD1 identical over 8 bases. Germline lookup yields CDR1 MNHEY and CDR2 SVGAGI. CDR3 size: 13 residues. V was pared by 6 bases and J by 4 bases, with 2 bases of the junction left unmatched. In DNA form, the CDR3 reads TGTGCCAGCAGCAGGGACAGGGGAAACACCATATATTTT. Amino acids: CASSRDRGNTIYF.

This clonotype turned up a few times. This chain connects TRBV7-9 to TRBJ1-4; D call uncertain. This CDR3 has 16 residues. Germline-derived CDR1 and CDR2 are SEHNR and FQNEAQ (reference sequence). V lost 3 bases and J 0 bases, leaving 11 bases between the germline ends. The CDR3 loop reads CASSFDIQATNEKLFF. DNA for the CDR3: TGTGCCAGCAGCTTCGACATACAAGCAACTAATGAAAAACTGTTTTTT.

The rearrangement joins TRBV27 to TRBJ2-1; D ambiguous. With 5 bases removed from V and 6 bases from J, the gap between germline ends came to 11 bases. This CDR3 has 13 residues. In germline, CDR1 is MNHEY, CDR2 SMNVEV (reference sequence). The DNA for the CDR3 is TGTGCCAGCAGTACCACTCCCTCCAATGAGCAGTTCTTC. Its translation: CASSTTPSNEQFF.

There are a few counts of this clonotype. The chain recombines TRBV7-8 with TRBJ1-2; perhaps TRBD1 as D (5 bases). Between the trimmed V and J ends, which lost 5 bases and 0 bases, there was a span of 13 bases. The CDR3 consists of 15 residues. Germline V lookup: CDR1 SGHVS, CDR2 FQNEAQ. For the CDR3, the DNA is TGTGCCAGCAGCCCCAAGCCAGGGCCTAACTATGGCTACACCTTC. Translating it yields CASSPKPGPNYGYTF. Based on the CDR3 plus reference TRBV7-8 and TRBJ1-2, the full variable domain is GAGVSQSPRYKVAKRGQDVALRCDPISGHVSLFWYQQALGQGPEFLTYFQNEAQLDKSGLPSDRFFAERPEGSVSTLKIQRTQQEDSAVYLCASSPKPGPNYGYTFGSGTRLTVV.

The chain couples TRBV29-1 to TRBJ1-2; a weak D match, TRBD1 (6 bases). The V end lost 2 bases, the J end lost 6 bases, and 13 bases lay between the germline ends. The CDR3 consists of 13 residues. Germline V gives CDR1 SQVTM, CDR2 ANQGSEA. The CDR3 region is CSVEMGASDGYTF. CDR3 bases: TGCAGCGTTGAAATGGGGGCATCCGATGGCTACACCTTC.

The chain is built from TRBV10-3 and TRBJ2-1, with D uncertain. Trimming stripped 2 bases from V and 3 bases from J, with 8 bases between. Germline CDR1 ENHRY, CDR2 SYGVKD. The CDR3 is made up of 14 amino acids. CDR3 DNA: TGTGCCATCAGTGAGCCGGACGGCTACAATGAGCAGTTCTTC. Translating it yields CAISEPDGYNEQFF.

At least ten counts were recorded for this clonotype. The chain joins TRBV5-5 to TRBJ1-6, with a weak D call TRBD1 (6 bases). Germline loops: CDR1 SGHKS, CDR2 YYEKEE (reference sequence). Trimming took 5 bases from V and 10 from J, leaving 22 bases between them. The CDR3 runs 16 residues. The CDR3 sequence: CASRPPPGEYGSPLHF. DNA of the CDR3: TGTGCCAGCAGACCTCCCCCAGGGGAGTATGGGTCACCCCTCCACTTT. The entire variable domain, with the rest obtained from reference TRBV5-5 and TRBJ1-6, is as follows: DAGVTQSPTHLIKTRGQQVTLRCSPISGHKSVSWYQQVLGQGPQFIFQYYEKEERGRGNFPDRFSARQFPNYSSELNVNALLLGDSALYLCASRPPPGEYGSPLHFGNGTRLTVT.

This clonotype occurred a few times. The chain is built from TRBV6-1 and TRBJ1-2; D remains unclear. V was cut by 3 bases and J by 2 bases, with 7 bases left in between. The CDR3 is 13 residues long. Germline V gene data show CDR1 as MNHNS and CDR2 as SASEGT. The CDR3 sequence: CASSELLNYGYTF. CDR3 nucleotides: TGTGCCAGCAGTGAGCTATTGAACTATGGCTACACCTTC.

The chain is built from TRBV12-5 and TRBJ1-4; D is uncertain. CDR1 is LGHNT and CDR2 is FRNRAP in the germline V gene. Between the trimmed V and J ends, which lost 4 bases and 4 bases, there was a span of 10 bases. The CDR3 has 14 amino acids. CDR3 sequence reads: CASGSTANNEKLFF. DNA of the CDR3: TGTGCTAGTGGTTCAACAGCCAATAATGAAAAACTGTTTTTT.

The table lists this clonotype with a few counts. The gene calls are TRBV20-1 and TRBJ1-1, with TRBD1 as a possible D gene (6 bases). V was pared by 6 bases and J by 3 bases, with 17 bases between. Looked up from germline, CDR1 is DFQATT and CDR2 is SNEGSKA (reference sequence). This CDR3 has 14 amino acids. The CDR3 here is CSAKDSPMDTEAFF. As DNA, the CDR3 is TGCAGTGCCAAGGACAGCCCCATGGACACTGAAGCTTTCTTT.

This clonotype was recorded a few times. CDR3 region: CASSLGGDGNTEAFF. CDR3 DNA sequence: TGTGCCAGCAGCTTAGGGGGGGACGGGAACACTGAAGCTTTCTTT. V and J are TRBV11-3 and TRBJ1-1; a possible D gene is TRBD1 (5 bases). CDR1 and CDR2 (germline): SGHNT, YENEEA. This CDR3 has 15 residues. Trimming pared 1 base from V and 1 base from J, leaving 10 bases between.

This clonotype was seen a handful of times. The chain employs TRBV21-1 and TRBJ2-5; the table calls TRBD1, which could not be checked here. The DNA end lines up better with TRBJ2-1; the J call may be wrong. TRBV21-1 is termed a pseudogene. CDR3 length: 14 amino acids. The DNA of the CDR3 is TGTGCCAGCAGCAAAGCGCTCGAGGGGACGGAGCAGTTCTTC. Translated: CASSKALEGTEQFF.

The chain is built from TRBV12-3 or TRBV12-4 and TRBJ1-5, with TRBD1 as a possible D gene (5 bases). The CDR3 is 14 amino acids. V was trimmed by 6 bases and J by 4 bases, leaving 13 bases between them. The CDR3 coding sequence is TGTGCCAGCAGCCCCGGGGCAGGTAATCAGCCCCAGCATTTT. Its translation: CASSPGAGNQPQHF.

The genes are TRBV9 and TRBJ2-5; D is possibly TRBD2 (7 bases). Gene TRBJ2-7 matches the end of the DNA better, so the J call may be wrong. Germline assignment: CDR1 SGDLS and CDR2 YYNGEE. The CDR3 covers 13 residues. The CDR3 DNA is TGTGCCAGCAGTCTCCCGGGGGGCGGCGAGCAGTACTTC. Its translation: CASSLPGGGEQYF.

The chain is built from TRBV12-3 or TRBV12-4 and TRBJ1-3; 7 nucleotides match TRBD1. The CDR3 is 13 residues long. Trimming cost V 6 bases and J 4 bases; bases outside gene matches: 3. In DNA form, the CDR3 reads TGTGCCAGCAGAACAGGGGCAGGAAACACCATATATTTT. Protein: CASRTGAGNTIYF.

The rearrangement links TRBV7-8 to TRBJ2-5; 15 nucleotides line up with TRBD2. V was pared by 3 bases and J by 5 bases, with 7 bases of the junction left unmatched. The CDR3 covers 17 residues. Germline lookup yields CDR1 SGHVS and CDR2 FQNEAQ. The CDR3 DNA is TGTGCCAGCAGCTTCCTGAGGACTAGCGGGGGGGAGGAGACCCAGTACTTC. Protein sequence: CASSFLRTSGGEETQYF.

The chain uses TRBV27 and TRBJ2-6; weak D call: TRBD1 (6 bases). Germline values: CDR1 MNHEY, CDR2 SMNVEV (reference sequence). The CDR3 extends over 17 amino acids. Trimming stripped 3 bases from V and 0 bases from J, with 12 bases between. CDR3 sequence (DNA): TGTGCCAGCAGTTTCAGGGGACCCCTCTCTGGGGCCAACGTCCTGACTTTC. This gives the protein CASSFRGPLSGANVLTF.

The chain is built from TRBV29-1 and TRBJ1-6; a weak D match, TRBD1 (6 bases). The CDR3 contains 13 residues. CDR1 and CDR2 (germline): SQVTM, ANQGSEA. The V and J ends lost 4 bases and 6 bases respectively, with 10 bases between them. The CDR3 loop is CSVVTGGNSPLHF. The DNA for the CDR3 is TGCAGCGTTGTGACAGGTGGTAATTCACCCCTCCACTTT.

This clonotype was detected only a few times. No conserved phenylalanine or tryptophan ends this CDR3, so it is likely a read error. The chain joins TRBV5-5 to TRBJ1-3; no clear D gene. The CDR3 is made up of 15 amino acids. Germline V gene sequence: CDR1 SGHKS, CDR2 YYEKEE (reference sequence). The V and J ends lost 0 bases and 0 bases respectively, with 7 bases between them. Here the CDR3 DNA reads TGTGCCAGCAGCTTGGCCTGGAGCTCTGGAAACACCATATATCTT. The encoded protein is CASSLAWSSGNTIYL.

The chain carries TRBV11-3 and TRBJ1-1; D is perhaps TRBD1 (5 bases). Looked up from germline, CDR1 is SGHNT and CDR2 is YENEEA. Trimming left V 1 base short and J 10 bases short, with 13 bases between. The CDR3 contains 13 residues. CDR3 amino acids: CASSLVVAGTAFF. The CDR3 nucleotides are TGTGCCAGCAGCTTAGTTGTAGCAGGGACAGCTTTCTTT.

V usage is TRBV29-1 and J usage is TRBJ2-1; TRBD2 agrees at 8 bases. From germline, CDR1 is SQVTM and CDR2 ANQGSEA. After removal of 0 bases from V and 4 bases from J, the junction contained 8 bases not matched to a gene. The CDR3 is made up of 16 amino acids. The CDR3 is CSVEDQGSGKYNEQFF. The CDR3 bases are TGCAGCGTTGAAGATCAGGGTAGCGGGAAATACAATGAGCAGTTCTTC.

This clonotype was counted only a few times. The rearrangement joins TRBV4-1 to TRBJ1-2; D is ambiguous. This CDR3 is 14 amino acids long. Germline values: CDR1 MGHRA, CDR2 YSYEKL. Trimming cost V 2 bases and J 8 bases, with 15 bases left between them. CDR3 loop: CASSQTPIRGGYTF. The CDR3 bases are TGCGCCAGCAGCCAAACCCCCATCCGTGGGGGCTACACCTTC.